Here is one T cell receptor (beta chain) with its context. Its antigen is not known. The source of the sample is a study of CD8 T cell repertoires and HIV-1 epitope variants. Study-level information: Epitopes were three Gag families plus Nef HW9 and YT9.

Using immunoSEQ multiplex PCR, the repertoire was profiled, and TCRdb retains in-frame clones only, with some absent. This table holds fewer than 6,500 clones, under 70% found once. The source of this sequence is a male donor with HIV. Sequencing was done on a sample of cultured CD8+ T cells derived from PBMCs.

The CDR3: CASSGRTGFEKLFF. The CDR3, as DNA: TGTGCCAGCAGCGGACGGACAGGGTTTGAAAAACTGTTTTTT. The chain links TRBV9 to TRBJ1-4; 8 bases match TRBD1. The CDR3 is 14 residues long. The ends lost 3 bases at V and 7 bases at J; junction bases unmatched: 5. CDR1 and CDR2 (germline): SGDLS, YYNGEE.